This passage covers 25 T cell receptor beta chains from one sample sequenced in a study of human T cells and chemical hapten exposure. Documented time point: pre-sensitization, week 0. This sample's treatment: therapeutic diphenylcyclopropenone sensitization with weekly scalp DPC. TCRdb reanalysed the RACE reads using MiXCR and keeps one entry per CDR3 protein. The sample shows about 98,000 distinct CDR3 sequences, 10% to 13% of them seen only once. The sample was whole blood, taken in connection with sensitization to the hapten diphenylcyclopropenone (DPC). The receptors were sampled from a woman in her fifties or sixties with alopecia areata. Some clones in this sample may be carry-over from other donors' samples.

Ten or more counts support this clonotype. CDR3 nucleotides: TGCGCCAGCAGCTTCGGCCAGGGGGTCCACACAGATACGCAGTATTTT. Amino acids: CASSFGQGVHTDTQYF. V and J are TRBV5-1 and TRBJ2-3, with 7 nucleotides matching TRBD1. The CDR3 totals 16 residues. Germline V gene data show CDR1 as SGHRS and CDR2 as YFSETQ. V shed 2 bases and J 2 bases; nucleotides not matched to a gene: 8.

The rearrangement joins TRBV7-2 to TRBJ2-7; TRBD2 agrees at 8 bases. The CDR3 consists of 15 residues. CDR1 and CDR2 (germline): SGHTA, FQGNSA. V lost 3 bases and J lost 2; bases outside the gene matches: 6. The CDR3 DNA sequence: TGTGCCAGCAGCTTCGGCAGCGGGGGAACCTACGAGCAGTACTTC. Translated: CASSFGSGGTYEQYF.

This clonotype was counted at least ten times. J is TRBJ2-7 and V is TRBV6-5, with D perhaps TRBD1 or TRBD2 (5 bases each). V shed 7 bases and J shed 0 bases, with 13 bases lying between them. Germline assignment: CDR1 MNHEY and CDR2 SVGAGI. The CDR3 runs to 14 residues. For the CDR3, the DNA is TGTGCCAGCACCGGGACGGAGAGCTCCTACGAGCAGTACTTC. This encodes CASTGTESSYEQYF.

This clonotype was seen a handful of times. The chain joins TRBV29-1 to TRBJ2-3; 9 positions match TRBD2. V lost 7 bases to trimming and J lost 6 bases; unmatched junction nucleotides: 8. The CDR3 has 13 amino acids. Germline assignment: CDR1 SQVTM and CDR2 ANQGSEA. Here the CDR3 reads CSAFSGGEDTQYF. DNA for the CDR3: TGCAGCGCCTTTAGCGGGGGAGAGGATACGCAGTATTTT.

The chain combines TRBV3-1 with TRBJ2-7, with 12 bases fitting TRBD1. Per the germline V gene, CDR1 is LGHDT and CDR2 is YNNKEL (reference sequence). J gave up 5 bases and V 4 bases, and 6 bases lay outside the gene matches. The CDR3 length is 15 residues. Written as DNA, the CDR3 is TGTGCCAGCAGCCTCTCCGGGACAGGGGGCAACGAGCAGTACTTC. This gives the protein CASSLSGTGGNEQYF.

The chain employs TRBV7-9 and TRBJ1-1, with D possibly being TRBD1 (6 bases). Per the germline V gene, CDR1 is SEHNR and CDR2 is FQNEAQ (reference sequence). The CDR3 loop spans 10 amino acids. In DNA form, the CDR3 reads TGTGGGGCAGGGGAAACTGAAGCTTTCTTT. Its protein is CGAGETEAFF.

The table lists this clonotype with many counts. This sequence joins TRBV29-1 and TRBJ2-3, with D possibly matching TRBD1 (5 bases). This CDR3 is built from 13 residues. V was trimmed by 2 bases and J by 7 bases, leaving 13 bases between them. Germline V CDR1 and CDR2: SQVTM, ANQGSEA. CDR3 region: CSVEPGGANTQYF. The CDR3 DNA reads TGCAGCGTTGAACCCGGTGGGGCTAATACGCAGTATTTT.

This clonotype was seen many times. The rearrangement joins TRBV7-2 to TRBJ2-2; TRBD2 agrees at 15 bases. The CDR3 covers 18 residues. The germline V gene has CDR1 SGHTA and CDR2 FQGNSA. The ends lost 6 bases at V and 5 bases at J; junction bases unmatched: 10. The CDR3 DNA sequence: TGTGCCAGCAGTAGACAAAGTGGACTAGCGGGGGGGACCGGGGAGCTGTTTTTT. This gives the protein CASSRQSGLAGGTGELFF. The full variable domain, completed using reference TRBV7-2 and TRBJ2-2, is GAGVSQSPSNKVTEKGKDVELRCDPISGHTALYWYRQSLGQGLEFLIYFQGNSAPDKSGLPSDRFSAERTGGSVSTLTIQRTQQEDSAVYLCASSRQSGLAGGTGELFFGEGSRLTVL.

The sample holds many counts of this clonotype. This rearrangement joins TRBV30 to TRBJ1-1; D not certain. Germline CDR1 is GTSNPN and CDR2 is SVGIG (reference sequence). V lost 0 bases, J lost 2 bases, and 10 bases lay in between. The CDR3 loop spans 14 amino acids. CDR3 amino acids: CAWSVTGYNTEAFF. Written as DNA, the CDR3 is TGTGCCTGGAGTGTAACCGGCTACAACACTGAAGCTTTCTTT.

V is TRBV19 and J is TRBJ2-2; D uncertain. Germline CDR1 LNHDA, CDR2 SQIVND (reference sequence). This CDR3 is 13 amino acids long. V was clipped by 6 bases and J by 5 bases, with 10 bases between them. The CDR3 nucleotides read TGTGCCAGTAGCACCATCGGGACCGGGGAGCTGTTTTTT. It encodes CASSTIGTGELFF.

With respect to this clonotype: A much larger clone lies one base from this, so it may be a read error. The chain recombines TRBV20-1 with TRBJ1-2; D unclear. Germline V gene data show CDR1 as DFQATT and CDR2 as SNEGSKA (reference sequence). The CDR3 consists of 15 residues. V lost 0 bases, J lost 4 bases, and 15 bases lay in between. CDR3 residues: CSARDPPTETYGYTF. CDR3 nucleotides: TGCAGTGCTAGAGACCCCCCCACAGAGACCTATGGCTACACCTTC.

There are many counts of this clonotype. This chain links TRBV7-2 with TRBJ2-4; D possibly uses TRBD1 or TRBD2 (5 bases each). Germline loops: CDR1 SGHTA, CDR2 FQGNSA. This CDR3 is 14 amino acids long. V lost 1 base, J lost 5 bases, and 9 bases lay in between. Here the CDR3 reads CASSLVMGENIQYF. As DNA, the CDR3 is TGTGCCAGCAGCTTAGTAATGGGGGAAAACATTCAGTACTTC. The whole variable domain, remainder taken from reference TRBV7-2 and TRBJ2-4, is GAGVSQSPSNKVTEKGKDVELRCDPISGHTALYWYRQSLGQGLEFLIYFQGNSAPDKSGLPSDRFSAERTGGSVSTLTIQRTQQEDSAVYLCASSLVMGENIQYFGAGTRLSVL.

The CDR3 coding sequence is TGTGCCAGCAGCGTAGACAGCCCGAACCCCACAGATACGCAGTATTTT. It encodes CASSVDSPNPTDTQYF. The chain employs TRBV9 and TRBJ2-3; D is uncertain. Germline CDR1 and CDR2: SGDLS and YYNGEE. Trimming stripped 0 bases from V and 2 bases from J, with 13 bases between. The CDR3 contains 16 residues.

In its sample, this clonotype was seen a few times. CDR3 sequence (DNA): TGTGCCAGCAGCTTTTCACGGGGGATAAACACTGAAGCTTTCTTT. Translating it yields CASSFSRGINTEAFF. The V and J genes are TRBV7-9 and TRBJ1-1; D is perhaps TRBD1 (5 bases). The germline gives CDR1 SEHNR, CDR2 FQNEAQ (reference sequence). V was pared by 3 bases and J by 2 bases, with 13 bases between. CDR3 length: 15 residues.

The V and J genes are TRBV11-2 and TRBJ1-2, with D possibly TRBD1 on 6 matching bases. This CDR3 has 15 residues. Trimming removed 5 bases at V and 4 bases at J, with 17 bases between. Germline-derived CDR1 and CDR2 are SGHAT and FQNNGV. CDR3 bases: TGTGCCAGCAGCCGCGGGACATCGGGGGGCTATGGCTACACCTTC. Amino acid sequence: CASSRGTSGGYGYTF.

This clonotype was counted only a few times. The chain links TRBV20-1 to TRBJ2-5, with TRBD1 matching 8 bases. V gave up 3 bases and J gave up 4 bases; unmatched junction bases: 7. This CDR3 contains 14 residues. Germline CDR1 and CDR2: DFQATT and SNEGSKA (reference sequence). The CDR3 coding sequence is TGCAGTGCTAGCTATCAAACAGGGGGAGAGACCCAGTACTTC. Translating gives CSASYQTGGETQYF.

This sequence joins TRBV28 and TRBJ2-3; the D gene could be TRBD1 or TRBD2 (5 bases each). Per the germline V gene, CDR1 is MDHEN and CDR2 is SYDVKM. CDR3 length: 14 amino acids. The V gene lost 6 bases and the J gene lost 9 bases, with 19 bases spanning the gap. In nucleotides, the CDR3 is TGTGCCAGCAGCTCCTCGGACACCCGGAGGACGCAGTATTTT. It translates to CASSSSDTRRTQYF.

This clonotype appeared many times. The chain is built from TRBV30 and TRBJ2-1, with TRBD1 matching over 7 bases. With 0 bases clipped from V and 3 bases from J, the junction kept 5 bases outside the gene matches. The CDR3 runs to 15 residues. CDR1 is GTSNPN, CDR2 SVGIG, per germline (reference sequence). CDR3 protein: CAWSVSDRYYNEQFF. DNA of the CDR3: TGTGCCTGGAGTGTATCGGACAGGTACTACAATGAGCAGTTCTTC.

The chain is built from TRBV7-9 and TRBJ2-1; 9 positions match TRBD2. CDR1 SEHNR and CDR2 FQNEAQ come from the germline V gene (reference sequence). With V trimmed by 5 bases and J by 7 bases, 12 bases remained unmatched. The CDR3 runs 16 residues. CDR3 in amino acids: CASSKVASGVGNEQFF. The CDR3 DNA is TGTGCCAGCAGCAAGGTGGCTAGCGGGGTCGGTAATGAGCAGTTCTTC.

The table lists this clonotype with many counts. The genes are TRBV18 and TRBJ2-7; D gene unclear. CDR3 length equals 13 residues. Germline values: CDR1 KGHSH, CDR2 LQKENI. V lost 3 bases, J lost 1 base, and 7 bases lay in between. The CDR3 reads CASSPVRSYEQYF. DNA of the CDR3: TGTGCCAGCTCACCGGTAAGGTCCTACGAGCAGTACTTC.

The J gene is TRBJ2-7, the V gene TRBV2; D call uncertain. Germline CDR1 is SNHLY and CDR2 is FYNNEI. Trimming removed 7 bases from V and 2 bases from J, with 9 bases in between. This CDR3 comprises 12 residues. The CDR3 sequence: CASKAGPYEQYF. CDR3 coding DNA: TGTGCCAGCAAGGCAGGACCCTACGAGCAGTACTTC.

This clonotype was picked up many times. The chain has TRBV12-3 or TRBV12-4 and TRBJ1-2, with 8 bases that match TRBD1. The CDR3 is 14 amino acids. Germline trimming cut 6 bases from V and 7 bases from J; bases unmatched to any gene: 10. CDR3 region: CASSPDRGSGGYTF. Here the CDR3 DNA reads TGTGCCAGCAGCCCTGACAGGGGCTCAGGTGGCTACACCTTC.

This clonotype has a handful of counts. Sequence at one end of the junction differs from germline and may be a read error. This chain's CDR3 is CSATGTGSHEQYF. CDR3 bases: TGCAGTGCTACCGGGACAGGCTCCCACGAGCAGTACTTC. V and J are TRBV20-1 and TRBJ2-7; 8 positions agree with TRBD1. There are 13 residues in the CDR3. Germline V gene sequence: CDR1 DFQATT, CDR2 SNEGSKA (reference sequence).

The CDR3 spells CASSGLVYEQYF. The CDR3 nucleotides read TGTGCCAGCAGTGGGCTAGTCTACGAGCAGTACTTC. J is TRBJ2-7 and V is TRBV2; D gene ambiguous. The CDR3 sequence is 12 residues long. Germline CDR1 is SNHLY and CDR2 is FYNNEI. Trimming cost V 4 bases and J 3 bases, with 7 bases left between them.

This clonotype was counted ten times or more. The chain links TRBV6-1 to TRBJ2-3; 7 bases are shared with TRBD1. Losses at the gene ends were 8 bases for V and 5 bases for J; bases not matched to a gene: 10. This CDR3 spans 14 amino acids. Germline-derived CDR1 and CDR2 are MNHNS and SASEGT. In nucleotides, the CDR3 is TGTGCCAGCGGGATGGGACAGCTAAGAGATACGCAGTATTTT. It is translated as CASGMGQLRDTQYF.